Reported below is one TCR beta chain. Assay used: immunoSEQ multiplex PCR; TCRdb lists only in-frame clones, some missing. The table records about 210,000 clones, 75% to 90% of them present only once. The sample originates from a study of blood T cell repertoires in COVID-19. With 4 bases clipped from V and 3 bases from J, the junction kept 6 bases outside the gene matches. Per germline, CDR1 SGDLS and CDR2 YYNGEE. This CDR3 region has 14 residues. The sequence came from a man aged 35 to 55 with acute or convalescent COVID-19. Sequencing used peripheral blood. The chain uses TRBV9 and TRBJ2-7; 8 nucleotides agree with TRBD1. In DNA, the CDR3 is TGTGCCAGCAGCCACGGGACAGGACTCTACGAGCAGTACTTC. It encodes CASSHGTGLYEQYF. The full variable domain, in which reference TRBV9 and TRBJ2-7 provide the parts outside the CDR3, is DSGVTQTPKHLITATGQRVTLRCSPRSGDLSVYWYQQSLDQGLQFLIQYYNGEERAKGNILERFSAQQFPDLHSELNLSSLELGDSALYFCASSHGTGLYEQYFGPGTRLTVT.